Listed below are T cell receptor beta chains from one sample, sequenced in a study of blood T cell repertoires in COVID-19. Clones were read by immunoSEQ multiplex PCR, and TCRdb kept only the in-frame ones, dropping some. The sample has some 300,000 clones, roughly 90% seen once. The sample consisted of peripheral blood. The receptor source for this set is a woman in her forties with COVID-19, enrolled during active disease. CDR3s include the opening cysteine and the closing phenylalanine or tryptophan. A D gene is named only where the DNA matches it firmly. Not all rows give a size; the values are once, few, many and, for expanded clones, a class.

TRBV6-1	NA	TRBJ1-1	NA	CASSEIVNTEAFF	TGTGCCAGCAGTGAAATCGTGAACACTGAAGCTTTCTTT
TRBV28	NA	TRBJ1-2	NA	CASSFTLAFNGYTF	TGTGCCAGCAGTTTTACGTTGGCTTTTAATGGCTACACCTTC
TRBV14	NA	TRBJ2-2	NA	CASSLGAGELFF	TGTGCCAGCAGCCTCGGGGCCGGGGAGCTGTTTTTT
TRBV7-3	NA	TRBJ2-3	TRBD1	CASSQPGQGTDTQYF	TGTGCCAGCAGCCAACCGGGACAGGGGACAGATACGCAGTATTTT
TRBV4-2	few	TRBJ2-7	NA	CASSQISAGRSYEQYF	TGTGCCAGCAGCCAAATATCCGCAGGGCGCTCCTACGAGCAGTACTTC
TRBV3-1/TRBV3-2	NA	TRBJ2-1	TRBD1	CASSQDGDSSYNEQFF	TGTGCCAGCAGCCAAGATGGGGACAGCTCCTACAATGAGCAGTTCTTC
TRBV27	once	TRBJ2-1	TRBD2	CASSVPLAGGYNEQFF	TGTGCCAGCAGTGTCCCGCTAGCGGGAGGTTACAATGAGCAGTTCTTC
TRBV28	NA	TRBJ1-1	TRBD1	CASSRQGQAFF	TGTGCCAGCAGCCGACAGGGACAAGCTTTCTTT
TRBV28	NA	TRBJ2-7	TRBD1	CASSPLLWGTGPRGYEQYF	TGTGCCAGCAGTCCTCTGCTCTGGGGGACAGGGCCCCGGGGATACGAGCAGTACTTC
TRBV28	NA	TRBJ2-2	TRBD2	CASSFSGGSRYTGELFF	TGTGCCAGCAGTTTCTCAGGCGGGAGTAGGTACACCGGGGAGCTGTTTTTT
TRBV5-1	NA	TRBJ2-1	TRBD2	CASSPGTSGYNEQFF	TGCGCCAGCAGCCCGGGGACTAGCGGTTACAATGAGCAGTTCTTC
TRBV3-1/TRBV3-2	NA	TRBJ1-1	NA	CASTKRGAGMGNTEAFF	TGTGCCAGCACTAAAAGGGGCGCAGGGATGGGGAACACTGAAGCTTTCTTT
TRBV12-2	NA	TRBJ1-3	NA	CASRSLRGPGNTIYF	TGTGCAAGTCGCTCCCTGAGGGGGCCGGGAAACACCATATATTTT
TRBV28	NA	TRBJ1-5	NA	CASSLPGGGNQPQHF	TGTGCCAGCAGTTTACCGGGGGGGGGCAATCAGCCCCAGCATTTT
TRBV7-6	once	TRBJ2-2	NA	CASSLVEQGGTGELFF	TGTGCCAGCAGCTTAGTCGAGCAGGGCGGCACCGGGGAGCTGTTTTTT
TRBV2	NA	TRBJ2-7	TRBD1	CASRPPTGAASYEQYF	TGTGCCAGCAGGCCCCCTACAGGGGCCGCCTCCTACGAGCAGTACTTC
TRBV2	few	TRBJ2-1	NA	CASSEALGSRDEQFF	TGTGCCAGCAGTGAAGCGCTGGGCAGTAGAGACGAGCAGTTCTTC
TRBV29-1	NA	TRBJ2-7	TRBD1	CSVATGSSYEQYF	TGCAGCGTTGCGACAGGGTCTTCCTACGAGCAGTACTTC
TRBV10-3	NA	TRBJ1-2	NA	CAILGTERNGYTF	TGTGCCATCTTGGGCACAGAGAGAAATGGCTACACCTTC
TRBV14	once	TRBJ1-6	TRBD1	CASSHLGQGEDNSPLHF	TGTGCCAGCAGCCATTTAGGACAGGGAGAGGATAATTCACCCCTCCACTTT
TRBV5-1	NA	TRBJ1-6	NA	CASSLSGGPSSYNSPLHF	TGCGCCAGCAGCTTATCTGGAGGGCCGAGCTCCTATAATTCACCCCTCCACTTT
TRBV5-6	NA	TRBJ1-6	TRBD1	CASSDLGTGYNSPLHF	TGTGCCAGCAGCGACCTTGGGACAGGGTATAATTCACCCCTCCACTTT
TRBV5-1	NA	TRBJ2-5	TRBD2	CASSFEGLAGVRETQYF	TGCGCCAGCAGCTTTGAAGGGCTAGCGGGGGTCAGGGAGACCCAGTACTTC
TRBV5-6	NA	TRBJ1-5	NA	CASSRRGGGGNQPQHF	TGTGCCAGCAGCCGAAGGGGGGGTGGCGGCAATCAGCCCCAGCATTTT
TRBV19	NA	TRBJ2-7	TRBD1	CASSPWTGAMSYEQYF	TGTGCCAGTAGTCCCTGGACAGGGGCGATGTCCTACGAGCAGTACTTC
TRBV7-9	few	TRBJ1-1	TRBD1	CASSYGTGVGFTEAFF	TGTGCCAGCAGCTACGGGACAGGGGTCGGTTTCACTGAAGCTTTCTTT
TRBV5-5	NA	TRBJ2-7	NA	CASSLGGRVEQYF	TGTGCCAGCAGCTTGGGGGGGCGCGTCGAGCAGTACTTC
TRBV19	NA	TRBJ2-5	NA	CASSIGTRETQYF	TGTGCCAGTAGTATAGGCACCAGAGAGACCCAGTACTTC
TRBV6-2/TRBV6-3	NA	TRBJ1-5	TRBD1	CASSYTPGQGDLYSNQPQHF	TGTGCCAGCAGTTACACACCGGGACAGGGGGACCTATATAGCAATCAGCCCCAGCATTTT
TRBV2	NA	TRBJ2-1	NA	CASSEARRTEDEQFF	TGTGCCAGCAGTGAGGCACGACGGACTGAGGATGAGCAGTTCTTC
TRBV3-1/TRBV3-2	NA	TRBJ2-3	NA	CASSQAGIYTDTQYF	TGTGCCAGCAGCCAAGCGGGAATATACACAGATACGCAGTATTTT
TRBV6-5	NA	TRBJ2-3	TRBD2	CASTSGGDTQYF	TGTGCCAGCACTAGCGGGGGAGATACGCAGTATTTT
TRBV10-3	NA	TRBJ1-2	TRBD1	CAIRQGEGYGYTF	TGTGCCATCAGACAGGGGGAAGGCTATGGCTACACCTTC
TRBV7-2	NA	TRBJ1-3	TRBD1	CASSNPTQGGLSGNTIYF	TGTGCCAGCAGCAACCCGACCCAGGGGGGTTTGTCTGGAAACACCATATATTTT